This T cell receptor beta chain was captured by sequencing in a study of blood T cells in healthy people across ages (dated by TCRdb to the mid-2010s). With respect to the entire study: In model experiments, template switching captured about one uniquely barcoded TCR beta cDNA molecule for every two T cells. The study measured age-related changes in TCR beta repertoire diversity using deep sequencing normalized with unique cDNA molecular identifiers. To avoid experimental bias, donors of different ages were distributed randomly across sequencing lanes. The donors were split into four age groups: young (average around 16 years), middle-aged (roughly 42), aged (62) and long-lived (under 85). The study analyzed two additional independent replicas of 1 million unique cDNA reads from the same blood draw for two donors, one aged 18 to 30 and one aged 80 or older.

The donors were some 39 Caucasian individuals from Russia, aged roughly 6 to 95 years, who were systemically healthy. Roughly 10 milliliters of peripheral blood were collected from each donor into EDTA-treated Vacutainer tubes. Ficoll-Paque density-gradient centrifugation was used to isolate PBMCs, with at least 6 million obtained per sample. Trizol reagent was used to extract total RNA from PBMCs, with at least 5 micrograms per sample. For every donor, flow cytometry on a PBMC aliquot measured the percentage of naive CD45RAhigh/CD27high T cells. Only a few counts were recorded for this clonotype. Its antigen remains undetermined. No clone much larger than this one lies a single base away; base qualities are absent. The investigation overall reported the following: Because profiling used bulk unsorted PBMCs, naive and antigen-experienced compartments could not be compared conclusively. There was a strong correlation between observed TCR beta diversity and the percentage of naive T cells measured by flow cytometry. Estimates of total diversity based on one million sequenced T cells were considered lower bounds and underestimates. The CMV infection status of donors was not known, potentially confounding age-related changes in expanded clonotypes. Compared with the aged group, more naive CD4+ T cells, fewer expanded clones and increased TCR diversity were shown by the long-lived group, suggesting age selection. As age increased, observed TCR beta diversity per million T cells dropped in a roughly linear way, and a significant reduction was already evident by age 40.

For CDR1 and CDR2, the germline V gene lists SGHTA and FQGNSA. A distance of 11 bases separates the germline ends of V and J, which lose 5 bases and 4 bases respectively. The CDR3, cysteine through phenylalanine, is 13 amino acids long. Only the CDR3 part of the read is kept: 39 bases, read in frame from the first base. The library was made by 5' RACE. The run used an Illumina HiSeq 2500. The second PCR ran for roughly 7 to 11 cycles and used a J-beta primer mix along with a sample-barcoded 5' primer. Each TCR beta cDNA molecule received a unique molecular identifier from a template-switch 5' adaptor carrying 12 random nucleotides. At least 2.5 million CDR3-containing paired-end reads were obtained from each sample. First-strand cDNA synthesis was performed from all RNA using the Mint cDNA synthesis kit, with priming by a TRBC-specific oligonucleotide. After uracil-DNA glycosylase treatment, a first 18-cycle PCR used universal primers M1SS and BC2_uni_R on all cDNA. The authors' pipeline ran thus. Each sample was normalized by randomly selecting 1 million high-quality reads, each carrying a distinct molecular identifier. Reads with shared molecular identifiers were discarded instead of being binned into consensus sequences. MiTCR, run with a Q25 quality threshold and the strictest error-elimination algorithm, handled CDR3 identification, clonotype clustering and error correction. Lower-bound total TCR beta diversity was estimated with a nonparametric unseen species model using Euler transformation. TCRdb cleaned the public reads at Q25 with fastp, built clones with MiXCR and kept in-frame beta chains. Every distinct CDR3 protein forms one entry, paired with its most common genes and DNA. TCRdb assigned the V and J calls; the authors' analysis was not used. For this sample the table gives about 810,000 distinct CDR3 sequences, of which roughly 40% were detected only once. The top ten clones comprise about an eighth of the sample.

The clonotype was recovered from a man aged 18 to 29 in good health. The chain is made from TRBV7-2 and TRBJ1-1, with the D gene call left open. What was sequenced was blood. The DNA is TGTGCCAGCAGCGAAATAGGATCCACTGAAGCTTTCTTT. It translates as CASSEIGSTEAFF.